This T cell receptor beta chain was sequenced in a study of blood T cells in healthy people across ages (dated by TCRdb to 2013 to 2016). General notes on the study: In model experiments, template switching captured roughly one uniquely barcoded TCR beta cDNA molecule for every two T cells. To track age-related changes in TCR beta repertoire diversity, the study relied on deep sequencing normalized with unique cDNA molecular identifiers. Donors were grouped into four age groups: young (average approximately 15 years), middle-aged (approximately 41), aged (around 62) and long-lived (roughly 80). For two donors (one aged 18 to 29 and one aged 80 or older), the study analyzed two additional independent replicas of 1 million unique cDNA reads from the same blood draw. To avoid experimental bias, donors of different ages were distributed randomly across sequencing lanes. Overall results and qualifications from the work: The long-lived group showed more naive CD4+ T cells, fewer expanded clones and increased TCR diversity than the aged group, suggesting age selection. Conclusive comparison of naive and antigen-experienced compartments was prevented by the profiling of bulk unsorted PBMCs. A strong correlation was found between observed TCR beta diversity and the percentage of naive T cells measured by flow cytometry. Donor CMV infection status was unknown, potentially confounding age-related changes in expanded clonotypes. Observed TCR beta diversity per million T cells fell roughly linearly with age, and a significant reduction was already apparent by age about 43. Total diversity estimates from one million sequenced T cells were considered lower bounds and underestimates.

Systemically healthy Caucasian individuals from Russia, approximately 39 in total and aged about 6 to 95 years, were included as donors. Ten milliliters of peripheral blood were drawn from each donor into EDTA-treated Vacutainer tubes. Ficoll-Paque density-gradient centrifugation was used to isolate PBMCs, with at least 7 million obtained per sample. Total RNA, at least 6 micrograms per sample, was extracted from PBMCs with Trizol reagent. For every donor, an aliquot of PBMCs went through flow cytometry to measure the percentages of naive CD45RAhigh/CD27high T cells. The germline V gene encodes CDR1 DFQATT and CDR2 SNEGSKA (reference sequence). Between the V and J ends, shortened by 4 bases and 8 bases respectively, the junction contains 11 bases. The cysteine opens and the phenylalanine closes a CDR3 of 11 amino acids. Only the CDR3 DNA is retained, 33 bases long and in frame from the first base.

Libraries were built with 5' RACE. The sequencer listed for this sample is Illumina HiSeq 2500. A second PCR of roughly 7 to 11 cycles was performed with a sample-barcoded 5' primer and a J-beta primer mix. A unique molecular identifier was introduced onto each TCR beta cDNA molecule by a template-switch 5' adaptor carrying 12 random nucleotides. At least 2.5 million CDR3-containing paired-end reads were obtained from each sample. All of the RNA was converted into first-strand cDNA using the Mint cDNA synthesis kit, with a TRBC-specific oligonucleotide serving as the primer. After uracil-DNA glycosylase treatment, a first 18-cycle PCR used universal primers M1SS and BC2_uni_R on all cDNA. The published analysis was carried out like this. For normalization, 1 million high-quality reads, each with a distinct molecular identifier, were randomly selected from each sample. Reads with shared molecular identifiers were discarded instead of being binned into consensus sequences. CDR3 identification, clonotype clustering and error correction used MiTCR with a Q25 quality threshold and the strictest error-elimination algorithm. Lower-bound total TCR beta diversity was estimated with a nonparametric unseen species model using Euler transformation. Using fastp at Q25 and MiXCR, TCRdb reprocessed the public reads and kept productive beta chains. For every CDR3 protein sequence, its rows merge into one entry that carries the most common genes and DNA. TCRdb's processing, not the study's, gives the V and J calls here. The sample profile shows 1 million or so distinct CDR3 sequences; 45% of them were found once. The leading ten clones occupy approximately 19% of the sample.

This clonotype appeared a few times. What antigen it recognizes has not been identified. The input lacks base qualities; no much larger clone sits a single base away. The rearranged segments are TRBV20-1 and TRBJ1-1; the D gene is possibly TRBD1, with 6 bases matching. This receptor was identified in a woman aged 55-75 years in good health. Sequencing used blood. In nucleotides, the sequence is TGCAGTGCTACCGACAGGCGCGAAGCTTTCTTT. This gives the protein CSATDRREAFF.